This T cell receptor beta chain was recovered during a study of cytomegalovirus exposure and HLA in healthy donors. Study conclusions and caveats: A missense variant in DCLRE1C was later tied to TCR beta V- and J-gene trimming.

Vbeta (60) and Jbeta (13) primers were used in the PCR. Some clones are missing from TCRdb's copy, which holds only in-frame ones; the method was immunoSEQ multiplex PCR. Of fewer than 200,000 clones listed, about 70% were seen once; the top ten hold about 1.7%. This clone was detected once. Its antigen remains unknown. The source of this sequence is a woman in her 30s in good health and CMV-seronegative. Sequencing was done on a sample of PBMCs.

The CDR3 protein is CASSEGRGPNEKLFF. The CDR3 coding sequence is TGTGCCAGCAGTGAAGGGAGGGGGCCAAATGAAAAACTGTTTTTT. The chain uses TRBV6-1 and TRBJ1-4, with TRBD1 matching 7 bases. The CDR3 has 15 amino acids. The germline gives CDR1 MNHNS, CDR2 SASEGT. V shed 1 base and J 5 bases; nucleotides not matched to a gene: 4.